The clone carrying this T cell receptor beta chain is judged large (0.1 to 1%). This CDR3 spans 15 amino acids. The V gene's germline CDR1 is LGHNA and CDR2 YSLEER. Trimming took off 4 bases at V and 1 base at J, with 13 bases between the two ends. The data were produced by immunoSEQ multiplex PCR, yet TCRdb's version contains in-frame clones alone and is incomplete. The repertoire has some 3,300 clones, about four fifths of them found once; the top ten carry approximately 21%. These data come from a study of T cells after posttransplantation cyclophosphamide. The sequenced sample consisted of memory CD8+ T cells sorted from blood. The clonotype originates from a woman aged 55-69 years in good health, CMV-negative, and a related stem cell transplant donor. The gene calls are TRBV4-3 and TRBJ1-1, with D possibly being TRBD1 (6 bases). The CDR3 DNA reads TGCGCCAGCAGCCCTTCAGGGGCTCAGAACACTGAAGCTTTCTTT. This codes for CASSPSGAQNTEAFF.